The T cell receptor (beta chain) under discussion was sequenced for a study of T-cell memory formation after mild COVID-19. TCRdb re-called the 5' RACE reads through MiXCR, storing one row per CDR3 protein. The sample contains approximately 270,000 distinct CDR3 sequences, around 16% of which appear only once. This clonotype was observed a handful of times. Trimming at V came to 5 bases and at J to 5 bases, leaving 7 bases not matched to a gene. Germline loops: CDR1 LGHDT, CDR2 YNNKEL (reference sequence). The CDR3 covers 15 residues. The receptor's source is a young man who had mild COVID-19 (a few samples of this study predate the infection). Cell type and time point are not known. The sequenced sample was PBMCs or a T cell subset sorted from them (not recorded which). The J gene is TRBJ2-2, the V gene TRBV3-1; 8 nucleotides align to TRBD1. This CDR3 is CASSKTGVYTGELFF. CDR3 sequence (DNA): TGTGCCAGCAGCAAGACAGGGGTGTATACCGGGGAGCTGTTTTTT. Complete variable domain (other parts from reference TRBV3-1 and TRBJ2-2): DTAVSQTPKYLVTQMGNDKSIKCEQNLGHDTMYWYKQDSKKFLKIMFSYNNKELIINETVPNRFSPKSPDKAHLNLHINSLELGDSAVYFCASSKTGVYTGELFFGEGSRLTVL.